The subject of this entry is one T cell receptor beta chain. This same CDR3 is encoded by further DNA sequences in the sample. This specimen belongs to a study of shared clonotypes between healthy human individuals. CDR3 length: 15 amino acids. V trimming: 2 bases; J trimming: 4 bases; junction bases outside the gene matches: 2. CDR1 and CDR2 from the germline V gene are SGDLS and YYNGEE. The table came from immunoSEQ multiplex PCR; TCRdb's copy has only in-frame clones and leaves some out. In the table there are approximately 1,000,000 clones, 60% to 80% of which are singletons. The chain has TRBV9 and TRBJ2-3; 12 bases are shared with TRBD2. The specimen sequenced was memory CD4+ T cells from PBMCs. Subset denoted: CD45RA-negative fraction. This clonotype was sampled from a man aged 18 to 29 in good health. Some clones in this sample may be carry-over from other donors' samples. In DNA, the CDR3 is TGTGCCAGCAGCGTTCTAGCGGGAGGGGCAGATACGCAGTATTTT. Protein product: CASSVLAGGADTQYF.